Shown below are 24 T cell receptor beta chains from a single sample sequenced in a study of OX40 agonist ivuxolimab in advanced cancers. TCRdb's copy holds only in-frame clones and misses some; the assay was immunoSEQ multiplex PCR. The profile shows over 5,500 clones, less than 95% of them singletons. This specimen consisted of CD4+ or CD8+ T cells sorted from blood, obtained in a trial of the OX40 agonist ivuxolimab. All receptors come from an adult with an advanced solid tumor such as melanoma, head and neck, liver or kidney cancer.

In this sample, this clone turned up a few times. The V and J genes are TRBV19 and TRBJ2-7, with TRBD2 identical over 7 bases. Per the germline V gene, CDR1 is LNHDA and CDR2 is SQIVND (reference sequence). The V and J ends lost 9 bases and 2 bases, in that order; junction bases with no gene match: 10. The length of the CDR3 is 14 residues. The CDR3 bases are TGTGCCAGACCCAAGGGAGGGGTCCCCTACGAGCAGTACTTC. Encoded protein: CARPKGGVPYEQYF. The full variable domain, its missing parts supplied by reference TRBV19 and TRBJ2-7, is DGGITQSPKYLFRKEGQNVTLSCEQNLNHDAMYWYRQDPGQGLRLIYYSQIVNDFQKGDIAEGYSVSREKKESFPLTVTSAQKNPTAFYLCARPKGGVPYEQYFGPGTRLTVT.

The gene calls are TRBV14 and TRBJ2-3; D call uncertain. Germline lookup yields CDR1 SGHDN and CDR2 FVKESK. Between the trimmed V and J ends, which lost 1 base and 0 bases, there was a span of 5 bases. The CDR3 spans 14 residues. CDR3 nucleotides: TGTGCCAGCAGCCAAGTTGGGAGCACAGATACGCAGTATTTT. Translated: CASSQVGSTDTQYF.

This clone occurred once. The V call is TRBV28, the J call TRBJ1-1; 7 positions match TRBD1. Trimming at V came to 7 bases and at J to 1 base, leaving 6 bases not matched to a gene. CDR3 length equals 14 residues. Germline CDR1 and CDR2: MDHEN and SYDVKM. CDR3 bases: TGTGCCAGCATAACAGGGGTATGGAACACTGAAGCTTTCTTT. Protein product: CASITGVWNTEAFF.

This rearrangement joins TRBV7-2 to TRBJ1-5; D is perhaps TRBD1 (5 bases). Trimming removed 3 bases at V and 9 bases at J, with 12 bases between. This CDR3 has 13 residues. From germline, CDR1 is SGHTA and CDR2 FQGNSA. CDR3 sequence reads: CASSLAQGGPQHF. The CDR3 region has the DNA TGTGCCAGCAGCTTGGCCCAGGGAGGGCCCCAGCATTTT.

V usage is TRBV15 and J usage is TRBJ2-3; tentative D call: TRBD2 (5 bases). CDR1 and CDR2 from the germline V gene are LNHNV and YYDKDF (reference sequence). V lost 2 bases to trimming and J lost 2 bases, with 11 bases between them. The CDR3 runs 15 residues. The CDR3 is CATSRFERYTDTQYF. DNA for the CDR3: TGTGCCACCAGCAGATTCGAGCGGTACACAGATACGCAGTATTTT.

The CDR3 region is CASSPAGTSPHTQYF. The CDR3 nucleotides are TGTGCCAGCAGCCCCGCCGGGACTAGCCCGCATACGCAGTATTTT. J is TRBJ2-3 and V is TRBV7-3; 9 nucleotides match TRBD2. V dropped 5 bases and J dropped 7; count of bases not matched to a gene: 10. CDR1 and CDR2 (germline): SGHTA, FQGTGA. This CDR3 is built from 15 residues.

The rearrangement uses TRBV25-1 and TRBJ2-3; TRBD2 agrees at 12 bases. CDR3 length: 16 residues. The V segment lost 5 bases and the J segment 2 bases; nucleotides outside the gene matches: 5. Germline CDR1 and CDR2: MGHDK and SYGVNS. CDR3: CASSPRTSGVTDTQYF. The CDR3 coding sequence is TGTGCCAGCAGTCCACGGACTAGCGGGGTCACAGATACGCAGTATTTT.

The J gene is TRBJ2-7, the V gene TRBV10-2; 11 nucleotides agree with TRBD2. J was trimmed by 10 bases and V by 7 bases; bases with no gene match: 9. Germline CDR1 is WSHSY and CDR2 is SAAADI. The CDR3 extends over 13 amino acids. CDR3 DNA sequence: TGCGCCAGCATAGGGACTAGCGGTGAACGTCAGTACTTC. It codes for CASIGTSGERQYF.

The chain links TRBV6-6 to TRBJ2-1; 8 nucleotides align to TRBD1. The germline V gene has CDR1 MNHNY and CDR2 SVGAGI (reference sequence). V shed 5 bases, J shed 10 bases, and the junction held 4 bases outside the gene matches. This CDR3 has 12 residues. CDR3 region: CASSPRDREQFF. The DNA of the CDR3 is TGTGCCAGCAGTCCCAGGGACAGGGAGCAGTTCTTC.

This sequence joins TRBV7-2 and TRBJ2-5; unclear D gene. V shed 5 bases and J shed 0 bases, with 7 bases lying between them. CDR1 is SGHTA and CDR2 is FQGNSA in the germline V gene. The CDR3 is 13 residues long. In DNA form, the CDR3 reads TGTGCCAGCAGCCGACTGGACCAAGAGACCCAGTACTTC. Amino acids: CASSRLDQETQYF.

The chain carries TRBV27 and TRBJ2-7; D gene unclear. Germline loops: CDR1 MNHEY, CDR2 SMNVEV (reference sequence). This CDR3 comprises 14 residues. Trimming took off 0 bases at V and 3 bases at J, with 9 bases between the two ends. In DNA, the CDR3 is TGTGCCAGCAGTTTATCACGGAAAGGCTACGAGCAGTACTTC. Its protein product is CASSLSRKGYEQYF.

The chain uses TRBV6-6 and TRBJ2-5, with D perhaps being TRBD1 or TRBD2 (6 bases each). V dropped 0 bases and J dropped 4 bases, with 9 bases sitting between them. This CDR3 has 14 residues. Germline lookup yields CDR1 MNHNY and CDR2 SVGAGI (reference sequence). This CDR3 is CASSYSEGGETQYF. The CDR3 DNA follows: TGTGCCAGCAGTTACTCGGAGGGGGGAGAGACCCAGTACTTC.

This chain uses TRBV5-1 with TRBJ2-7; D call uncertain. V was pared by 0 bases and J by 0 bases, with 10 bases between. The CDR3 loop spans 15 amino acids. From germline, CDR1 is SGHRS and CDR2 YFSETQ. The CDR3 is CASSLAGSSSYEQYF. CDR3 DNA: TGCGCCAGCAGCTTGGCAGGCAGCAGCTCCTACGAGCAGTACTTC. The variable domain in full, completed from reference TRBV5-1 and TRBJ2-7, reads KAGVTQTPRYLIKTRGQQVTLSCSPISGHRSVSWYQQTPGQGLQFLFEYFSETQRNKGNFPGRFSGRQFSNSRSEMNVSTLELGDSALYLCASSLAGSSSYEQYFGPGTRLTVT.

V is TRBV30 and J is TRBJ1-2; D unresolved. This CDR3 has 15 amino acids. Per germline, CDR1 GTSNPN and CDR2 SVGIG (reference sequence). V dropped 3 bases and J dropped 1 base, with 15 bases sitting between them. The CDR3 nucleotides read TGTGCCTGGAGGCTCGGAGGAATGCATAACTATGGCTACACCTTC. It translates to CAWRLGGMHNYGYTF.

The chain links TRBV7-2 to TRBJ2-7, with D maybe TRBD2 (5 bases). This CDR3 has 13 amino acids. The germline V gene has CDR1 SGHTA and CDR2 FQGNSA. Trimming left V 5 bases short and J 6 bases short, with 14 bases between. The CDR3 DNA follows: TGTGCCAGCAGCGATGGACTTCCCCGCGAGCAGTACTTC. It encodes CASSDGLPREQYF.

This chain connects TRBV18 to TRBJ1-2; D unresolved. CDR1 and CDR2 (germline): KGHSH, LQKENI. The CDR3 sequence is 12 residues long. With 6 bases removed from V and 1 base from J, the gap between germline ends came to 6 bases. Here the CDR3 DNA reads TGTGCCAGCTCGGTCAATAACTATGGCTACACCTTC. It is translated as CASSVNNYGYTF.

The CDR3 sequence is CAWSLGGANYGYTF. CDR3 DNA sequence: TGTGCCTGGAGTCTGGGGGGGGCTAACTATGGCTACACCTTC. The chain recombines TRBV30 with TRBJ1-2, with D perhaps matching TRBD1 (5 bases). The germline gives CDR1 GTSNPN, CDR2 SVGIG (reference sequence). The CDR3 length is 14 residues. V lost 2 bases to trimming and J lost 0 bases, with 10 bases between them.

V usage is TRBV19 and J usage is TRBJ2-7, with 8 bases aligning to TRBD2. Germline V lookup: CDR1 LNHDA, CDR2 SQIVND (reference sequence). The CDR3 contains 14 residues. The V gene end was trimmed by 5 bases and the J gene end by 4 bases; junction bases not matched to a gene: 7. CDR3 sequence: CASSFTSGGYEQYF. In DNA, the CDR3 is TGTGCCAGTAGTTTTACTAGCGGAGGTTACGAGCAGTACTTC.

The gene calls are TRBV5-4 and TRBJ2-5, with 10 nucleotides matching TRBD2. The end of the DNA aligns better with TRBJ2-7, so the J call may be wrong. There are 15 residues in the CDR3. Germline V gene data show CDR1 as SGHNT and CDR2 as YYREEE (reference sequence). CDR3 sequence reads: CASSPTSGKSYEQYF. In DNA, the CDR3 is TGTGCCAGCAGCCCAACTAGCGGGAAATCCTACGAGCAGTACTTC.

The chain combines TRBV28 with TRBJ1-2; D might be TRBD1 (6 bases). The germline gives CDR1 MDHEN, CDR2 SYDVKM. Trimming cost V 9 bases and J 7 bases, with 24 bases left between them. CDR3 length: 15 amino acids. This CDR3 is CASRDGGSAGGGYTF. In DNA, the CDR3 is TGTGCCAGTAGGGACGGGGGCTCTGCGGGAGGTGGCTACACCTTC.

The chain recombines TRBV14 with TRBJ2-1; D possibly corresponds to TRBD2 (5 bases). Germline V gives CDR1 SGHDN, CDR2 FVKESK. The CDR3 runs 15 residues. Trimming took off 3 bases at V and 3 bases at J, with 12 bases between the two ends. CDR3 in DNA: TGTGCCAGCAGCCAGGGTTCGGGGTTCTACAATGAGCAGTTCTTC. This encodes CASSQGSGFYNEQFF. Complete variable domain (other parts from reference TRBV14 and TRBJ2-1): EAGVTQFPSHSVIEKGQTVTLRCDPISGHDNLYWYRRVMGKEIKFLLHFVKESKQDESGMPNNRFLAERTGGTYSTLKVQPAELEDSGVYFCASSQGSGFYNEQFFGPGTRLTVL.

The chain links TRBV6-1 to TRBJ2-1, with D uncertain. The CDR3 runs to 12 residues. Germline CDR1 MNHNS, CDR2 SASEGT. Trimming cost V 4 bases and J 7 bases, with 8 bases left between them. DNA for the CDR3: TGTGCCAGCAGTGCCGGCAGGAATGAGCAGTTCTTC. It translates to CASSAGRNEQFF.

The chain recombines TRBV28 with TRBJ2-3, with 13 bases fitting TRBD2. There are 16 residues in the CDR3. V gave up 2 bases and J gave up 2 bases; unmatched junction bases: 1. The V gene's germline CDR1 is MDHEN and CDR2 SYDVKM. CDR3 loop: CASSLGLAGDTDTQYF. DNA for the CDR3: TGTGCCAGCAGTTTAGGACTAGCGGGAGACACAGATACGCAGTATTTT.

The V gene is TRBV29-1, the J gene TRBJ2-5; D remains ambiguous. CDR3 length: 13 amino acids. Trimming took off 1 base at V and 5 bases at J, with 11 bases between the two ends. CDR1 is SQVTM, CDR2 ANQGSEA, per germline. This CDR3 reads CSVEVIVGETQYF. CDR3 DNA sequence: TGCAGCGTTGAAGTGATCGTCGGGGAGACCCAGTACTTC.